Presented here are 27 T cell receptor beta chains from one specimen sequenced in a study of blood T cells in healthy people across ages. For the second PCR, which ran for about 7 to 12 cycles, a sample-barcoded 5' primer and a J-beta primer mix were used. TCRdb used MiXCR to reprocess the 5' RACE reads, holding one entry per CDR3 protein. The sample records fewer than 900,000 distinct CDR3 sequences, roughly 47% being singletons. Sample: blood. The receptors come from a woman between 55 and 75 years old in good health.

The chain carries TRBV24-1 and TRBJ2-1; TRBD2 might be the D (7 bases). The germline gives CDR1 KGHDR, CDR2 SFDVKD. The CDR3 covers 15 residues. Between the trimmed V and J ends, which lost 6 bases and 0 bases, there was a span of 11 bases. CDR3 bases: TGTGCCACCAGTCAGGGGACTAACTCCTACAATGAGCAGTTCTTC. Translated, it gives CATSQGTNSYNEQFF.

This clonotype was picked up many times. CDR3 DNA: TGTGCCAGCAGTGCTACCGGGACTAGCAGGACCCAGTACTTC. Protein sequence: CASSATGTSRTQYF. The chain couples TRBV27 to TRBJ2-5, with 9 bases that match TRBD2. V lost 5 bases to trimming and J lost 7 bases; unmatched junction nucleotides: 8. Per germline, CDR1 MNHEY and CDR2 SMNVEV (reference sequence). The CDR3 is 14 amino acids.

This rearrangement joins TRBV28 to TRBJ2-3; the D gene could be TRBD1 or TRBD2 (6 bases each). The CDR3 contains 13 residues. Germline loops: CDR1 MDHEN, CDR2 SYDVKM. V was pared by 10 bases and J by 3 bases, with 14 bases between. The CDR3: CATDGGPTDTQYF. The CDR3 region has the DNA TGTGCCACCGATGGGGGGCCTACAGATACGCAGTATTTT.

The rearrangement uses TRBV30 and TRBJ2-1; no reliable D call. The ends were cut back, 1 base at V and 2 bases at J, with 12 bases in the middle. The CDR3 runs 15 residues. Germline V gene lookup returns CDR1 GTSNPN and CDR2 SVGIG (reference sequence). For the CDR3, the DNA is TGTGCCTGGAGTGCCGCACTCGGAGCCTACAATGAGCAGTTCTTC. It is translated as CAWSAALGAYNEQFF. Full variable domain (missing parts from reference TRBV30 and TRBJ2-1): SQTIHQWPATLVQPVGSPLSLECTVEGTSNPNLYWYRQAAGRGLQLLFYSVGIGQISSEVPQNLSASRPQDRQFILSSKKLLLSDSGFYLCAWSAALGAYNEQFFGPGTRLTVL.

J is TRBJ2-7 and V is TRBV20-1, with 12 bases fitting TRBD2. The tail of the sequence fits TRBJ2-4 better, so the J call may be wrong. In germline, CDR1 is DFQATT, CDR2 SNEGSKA (reference sequence). This CDR3 is built from 19 residues. The CDR3 here is CSARDVGLAGQLAKNIQYF. DNA for the CDR3: TGCAGTGCTAGAGATGTCGGACTAGCGGGGCAATTAGCCAAAAACATTCAGTACTTC.

The chain employs TRBV5-1 and TRBJ2-3; no clear D gene. The CDR3 has 15 residues. Germline CDR1 and CDR2: SGHRS and YFSETQ. V lost 5 bases to trimming and J lost 1 base, with 14 bases between them. CDR3 region: CASSSIRLCTDTQYF. The DNA for the CDR3 is TGCGCCAGCAGTTCTATTAGACTGTGCACAGATACGCAGTATTTT.

This clonotype was found once. One end of the junction varies from germline; a read error may be responsible. This chain uses TRBV12-3 or TRBV12-4 with TRBJ1-2; D unresolved. The CDR3 loop spans 12 amino acids. The CDR3 region has the DNA TGTGCCGGCAGTTCCAGAACCTATGGCTACACCTTC. It is translated as CAGSSRTYGYTF.

The chain employs TRBV3-1 and TRBJ2-5, with D unclear. CDR3 size: 14 residues. Germline values: CDR1 LGHDT, CDR2 YNNKEL (reference sequence). V lost 2 bases and J lost 1, with 8 bases in between. CDR3 sequence: CASSQIAIQETQYF. CDR3 in DNA: TGTGCCAGCAGCCAAATTGCTATCCAAGAGACCCAGTACTTC.

This clonotype was detected a few times. The V call is TRBV7-9, the J call TRBJ2-1; D possibly corresponds to TRBD2 (6 bases). The CDR3 totals 16 residues. V lost 5 bases, J lost 5 bases, and 19 bases lay in between. CDR1 and CDR2 from the germline V gene are SEHNR and FQNEAQ (reference sequence). DNA for the CDR3: TGTGCCAGCAGCCCCTCGGGGGTAGCGGAGGACAATGAGCAGTTCTTC. Protein product: CASSPSGVAEDNEQFF.

This chain uses TRBV12-3 or TRBV12-4 with TRBJ1-1; D ambiguous. V shed 7 bases and J shed 11 bases, with 20 bases lying between them. This CDR3 comprises 13 residues. DNA for the CDR3: TGTGCCAGCATCCAAACCGACGGTTTTGGTGCTTTCTTT. Residues: CASIQTDGFGAFF.

The J gene is TRBJ1-1, the V gene TRBV7-2, with no clear D. Germline V CDR1 and CDR2: SGHTA, FQGNSA. Trimming took off 0 bases at V and 0 bases at J, with 14 bases between the two ends. This CDR3 region has 17 residues. CDR3 loop: CASSLAGGYSMNTEAFF. The CDR3 region has the DNA TGTGCCAGCAGCTTAGCGGGCGGTTACTCCATGAACACTGAAGCTTTCTTT.

A note on this clonotype: A much bigger clone sits one base away, suggesting this may be a read error. The rearrangement uses TRBV6-6 and TRBJ1-4; maybe TRBD1 (5 bases). V was cut by 8 bases and J by 0 bases, with 13 bases left in between. This CDR3 has 15 amino acids. CDR1 is MNHNY, CDR2 SVGAGI, per germline (reference sequence). CDR3 in DNA: TGTGCCAGCCTTAAAGGGGAGGCAACTAATGAAAAACTGTTTTTT. This encodes CASLKGEATNEKLFF.

This chain joins TRBV20-1 and TRBJ2-2; no clear D. Germline lookup yields CDR1 DFQATT and CDR2 SNEGSKA (reference sequence). The CDR3 has 10 residues. Trimming removed 8 bases from V and 6 bases from J, with 7 bases in between. As DNA, the CDR3 is TGCAGTTGGACCGCCGGGGAGCTGTTTTTT. Protein sequence: CSWTAGELFF.

This rearrangement joins TRBV7-2 to TRBJ1-4; D not certain. The V end was cut by 5 bases, the J end by 5 bases, with 9 bases between. The CDR3 covers 13 residues. Germline V CDR1 and CDR2: SGHTA, FQGNSA. The CDR3: CASSPTRNEKLFF. In nucleotides, the CDR3 is TGTGCCAGCAGCCCAACAAGAAATGAAAAACTGTTTTTT.

This chain connects TRBV20-1 to TRBJ2-3; D is unresolved. V shed 5 bases and J shed 6 bases, with 12 bases lying between them. The CDR3 loop spans 12 amino acids. Germline V gives CDR1 DFQATT, CDR2 SNEGSKA (reference sequence). DNA of the CDR3: TGCAGTGCTCGAAAGACCGGGGATACGCAGTATTTT. It specifies CSARKTGDTQYF.

This clonotype appeared a few times. The chain has TRBV20-1 and TRBJ1-2, with D possibly TRBD1 on 6 matching bases. Trimming took 5 bases from V and 8 from J, leaving 18 bases between them. Germline V gives CDR1 DFQATT, CDR2 SNEGSKA (reference sequence). CDR3 length equals 13 residues. The CDR3 bases are TGCAGTGCTCTTATGACCGGGGACAACGGCTACACCTTC. Its translation is CSALMTGDNGYTF.

In its sample, this clonotype was seen a few times. The chain links TRBV2 to TRBJ2-2; 9 bases align to TRBD2. Germline CDR1 reads SNHLY; CDR2 reads FYNNEI. Unmatched junction bases numbered 3, after V lost 4 bases and J lost 3 bases. The CDR3 length is 15 residues. Written as DNA, the CDR3 is TGTGCCAGCAGTGTGGTAGCGGGGGACACCGGGGAGCTGTTTTTT. Its translation is CASSVVAGDTGELFF.

As regards this clonotype: Possible read error: a much larger clone is one base away. V and J are TRBV6-2 or TRBV6-3 and TRBJ2-7, with 10 bases fitting TRBD2. The germline gives CDR1 MNHEY, CDR2 SVGEGT. The CDR3 totals 15 residues. The V segment lost 6 bases and the J segment 7 bases; nucleotides outside the gene matches: 12. CDR3 residues: CASRIAGGLYNEQYF. In nucleotides, the CDR3 is TGTGCCAGCAGAATAGCGGGAGGCCTCTACAATGAGCAGTACTTC.

V gene TRBV14 combines with J gene TRBJ2-1; TRBD2 aligns across 8 bases. CDR3 length equals 15 residues. The germline V gene encodes CDR1 SGHDN and CDR2 FVKESK. Trimming took 8 bases from V and 4 from J; bases not matched to a gene: 10. The CDR3 sequence is CASGRGGSTYNEQFF. CDR3 bases: TGTGCCAGCGGACGGGGGGGAAGTACTTACAATGAGCAGTTCTTC. The full variable domain, completed using reference TRBV14 and TRBJ2-1, is EAGVTQFPSHSVIEKGQTVTLRCDPISGHDNLYWYRRVMGKEIKFLLHFVKESKQDESGMPNNRFLAERTGGTYSTLKVQPAELEDSGVYFCASGRGGSTYNEQFFGPGTRLTVL.

This chain uses TRBV28 with TRBJ1-6; D is unclear. The CDR3 runs 11 residues. V was clipped by 10 bases and J by 7 bases, with 8 bases between them. Germline V lookup: CDR1 MDHEN, CDR2 SYDVKM. The DNA of the CDR3 is TGTGCCACCGCCTGGAATTCACCCCTCCACTTT. Translating gives CATAWNSPLHF. The variable domain in full, completed from reference TRBV28 and TRBJ1-6, reads DVKVTQSSRYLVKRTGEKVFLECVQDMDHENMFWYRQDPGLGLRLIYFSYDVKMKEKGDIPEGYSVSREKKERFSLILESASTNQTSMYLCATAWNSPLHFGNGTRLTVT.

The chain couples TRBV7-3 to TRBJ2-7; TRBD2 is a possible D gene (6 bases). V lost 5 bases, J lost 6 bases, and 17 bases lay in between. The CDR3 runs 14 residues. Per germline, CDR1 SGHTA and CDR2 FQGTGA. The CDR3 here is CASSPDGGPGEQYF. The CDR3 region has the DNA TGTGCCAGCAGCCCAGATGGAGGGCCTGGCGAGCAGTACTTC.

For this clonotype: Germline is not matched at one junction end, which may reflect a read error. The chain recombines TRBV29-1 with TRBJ2-3; 9 nucleotides match TRBD2. The CDR3 runs to 16 residues. Germline V gives CDR1 SQVTM, CDR2 ANQGSEA. In DNA, the CDR3 is TGCAGCGCCGATACGGGCGGCGGGAGGGGTTCAGATACGCGGTATTTT. Protein sequence: CSADTGGGRGSDTRYF.

This chain connects TRBV7-2 to TRBJ1-2, with a tentative D call TRBD1 (5 bases). The CDR3 extends over 15 amino acids. V shed 2 bases and J shed 8 bases, with 18 bases lying between them. Germline V gives CDR1 SGHTA, CDR2 FQGNSA. The chain's CDR3 is CASSLSAGEGCGYTF. DNA for the CDR3: TGTGCCAGCAGCTTATCCGCCGGAGAGGGGTGCGGCTACACCTTC.

The J gene is TRBJ1-5, the V gene TRBV29-1; D might be TRBD1 (6 bases). CDR1 and CDR2 from the germline V gene are SQVTM and ANQGSEA. Deletions cut 8 bases from V and 3 bases from J, with 17 bases between. The CDR3 loop spans 14 amino acids. CDR3 in amino acids: CSIARGANNQPQHF. The CDR3, as DNA: TGCAGCATTGCACGGGGGGCAAACAATCAGCCCCAGCATTTT.

This clonotype was seen more than once but under ten times. The V and J genes are TRBV7-2 and TRBJ2-7; D is perhaps TRBD2 (5 bases). V lost 6 bases, J lost 5 bases, and 14 bases lay in between. This CDR3 contains 13 residues. Germline CDR1 and CDR2: SGHTA and FQGNSA. CDR3 amino acids: CASSIAFGDEQYF. The CDR3 region has the DNA TGTGCCAGCAGTATAGCGTTTGGAGACGAGCAGTACTTC.

The DNA for the CDR3 is TGTGCTAGTGGTTGGCTGACGCCCGGGAGCACTGAAGCTTTCTTT. Its protein is CASGWLTPGSTEAFF. This chain links TRBV12-5 with TRBJ1-1; no clear D. Trimming stripped 4 bases from V and 4 bases from J, with 16 bases between. Germline V gene lookup returns CDR1 LGHNT and CDR2 FRNRAP. The CDR3 consists of 15 residues. The whole variable domain, remainder taken from reference TRBV12-5 and TRBJ1-1, is DARVTQTPRHKVTEMGQEVTMRCQPILGHNTVFWYRQTMMQGLELLAYFRNRAPLDDSGMPKDRFSAEMPDATLATLKIQPSEPRDSAVYFCASGWLTPGSTEAFFGQGTRLTVV.

The chain couples TRBV29-1 to TRBJ1-2; D gene unclear. CDR1 and CDR2 from the germline V gene are SQVTM and ANQGSEA. The CDR3 consists of 14 residues. Trimming left V 6 bases short and J 5 bases short, with 19 bases between. CDR3 region: CSVHLRDLQYGYTF. The DNA of the CDR3 is TGCAGCGTCCACCTGAGGGATCTGCAGTATGGCTACACCTTC.